Here is one TCR beta chain with its context. This specimen belongs to a study of control samples from healthy donors and cancer patients. The CDR3 has 14 amino acids. V lost 10 bases to trimming and J lost 0 bases; unmatched junction nucleotides: 7. The germline V gene encodes CDR1 ENHRY and CDR2 SYGVKD. The data were produced by immunoSEQ multiplex PCR, yet TCRdb's version contains in-frame clones alone and is incomplete. Of 130,000 or so clones in the sample, about 90% were seen once. The material sequenced was blood. This TCR came from a woman in her 50s in good health. The rearrangement uses TRBV10-3 and TRBJ1-1, with TRBD1 matching 8 bases. Here the CDR3 reads CATEHRGLNTEAFF. CDR3 bases: TGTGCCACCGAACACAGGGGGTTGAACACTGAAGCTTTCTTT.